This section outlines one T cell receptor (beta chain) sequence together with its context. The repertoire was sequenced with immunoSEQ multiplex PCR; TCRdb's copy has only in-frame clones and lacks some. The table shows roughly 240,000 clones, with roughly 85% occurring only once. This sample was included in a study of blood T cell repertoires in COVID-19. Whole-study context: COVID-19 samples from acute and convalescent phases originated in the United States, Italy and Spain.

Enrollees, about 18 to 90 years old, lived in 24 US areas. The TCR was taken from a woman aged 45-59 years with acute COVID-19. Input material: PBMCs or T cells enriched from blood (not recorded which).

The CDR3 DNA follows: TGTGCCAGTAGGGCCCCGTCAGGGTATGGCTACACCTTC. It specifies CASRAPSGYGYTF. The V gene is TRBV19, the J gene TRBJ1-2, with D tentatively TRBD1 (5 bases). Per the germline V gene, CDR1 is LNHDA and CDR2 is SQIVND (reference sequence). The CDR3 is 13 amino acids. V was shortened by 6 bases and J by 5 bases, with 13 bases between the two germline ends.